The sequence of this T cell receptor (beta chain) was determined in a study of response to subunit inactivated influenza vaccine. Overall study results and limits: A suggestion made by the authors is that each seasonal influenza vaccination recruits few new T cells.

From the RT-PCR reads, TCRdb called clonotypes with MiXCR, one entry per CDR3 protein. The sample contains 400,000 to 650,000 distinct CDR3 sequences, approximately 7.7% of which appear only once. This clonotype was picked up a small number of times. Its cognate antigen is unknown. The CDR3 is made up of 14 amino acids. Germline CDR1 MDHEN, CDR2 SYDVKM. V was clipped by 7 bases and J by 5 bases, with 14 bases between them. The rearrangement links TRBV28 to TRBJ1-4; the D is unclear. This specimen was PBMCs from blood, taken roughly 24 months after vaccination. This TCR came from a man in his fifties or sixties who received an inactivated influenza vaccine. CDR3 coding DNA: TGTGCCAGCACCCCGACACAACAAAATGAAAAACTGTTTTTT. Its protein product is CASTPTQQNEKLFF.